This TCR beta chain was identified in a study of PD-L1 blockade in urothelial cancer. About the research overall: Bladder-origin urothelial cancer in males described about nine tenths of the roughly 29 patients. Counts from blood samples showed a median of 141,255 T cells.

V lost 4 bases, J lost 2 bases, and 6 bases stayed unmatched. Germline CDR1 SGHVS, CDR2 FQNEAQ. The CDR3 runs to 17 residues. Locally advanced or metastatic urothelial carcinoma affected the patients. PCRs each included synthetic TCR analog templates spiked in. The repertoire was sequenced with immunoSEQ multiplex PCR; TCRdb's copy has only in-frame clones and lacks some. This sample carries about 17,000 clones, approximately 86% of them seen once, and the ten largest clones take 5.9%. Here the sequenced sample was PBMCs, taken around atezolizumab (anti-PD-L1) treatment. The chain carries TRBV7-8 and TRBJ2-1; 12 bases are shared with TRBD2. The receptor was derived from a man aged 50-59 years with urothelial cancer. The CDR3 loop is CASSSRTSGAAYNEQFF. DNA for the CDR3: TGTGCCAGCAGCTCAAGGACTAGCGGGGCCGCCTACAATGAGCAGTTCTTC.